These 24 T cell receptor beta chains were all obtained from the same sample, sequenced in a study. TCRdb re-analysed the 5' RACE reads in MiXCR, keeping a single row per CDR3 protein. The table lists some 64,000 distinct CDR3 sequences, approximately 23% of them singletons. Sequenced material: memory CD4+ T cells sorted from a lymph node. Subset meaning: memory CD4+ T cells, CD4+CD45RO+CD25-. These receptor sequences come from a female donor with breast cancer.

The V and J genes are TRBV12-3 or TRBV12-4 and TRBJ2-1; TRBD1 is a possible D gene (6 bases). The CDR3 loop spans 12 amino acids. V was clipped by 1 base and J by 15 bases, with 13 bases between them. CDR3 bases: TGTGCCAGCAGTTTAGAATTGGACAGTCGGTTCTTC. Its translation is CASSLELDSRFF.

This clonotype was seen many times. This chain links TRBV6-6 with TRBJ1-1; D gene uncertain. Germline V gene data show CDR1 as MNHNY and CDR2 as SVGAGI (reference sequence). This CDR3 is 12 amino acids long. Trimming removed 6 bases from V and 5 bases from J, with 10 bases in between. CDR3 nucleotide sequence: TGTGCCAGCAGCTTAAGTAGTACTGAAGCTTTCTTT. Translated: CASSLSSTEAFF.

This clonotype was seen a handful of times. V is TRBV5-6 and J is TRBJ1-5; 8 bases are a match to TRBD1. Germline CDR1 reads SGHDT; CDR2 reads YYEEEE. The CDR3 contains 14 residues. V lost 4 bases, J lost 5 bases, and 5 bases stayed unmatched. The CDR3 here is CASSADRVDQPQHF. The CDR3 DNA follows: TGTGCCAGCAGCGCGGACAGGGTGGATCAGCCCCAGCATTTT.

CDR3 nucleotide sequence: TGCGCCAGCAGCTTCCAAGGGACAGATACGCAGTATTTT. Translation: CASSFQGTDTQYF. The chain is built from TRBV5-1 and TRBJ2-3; no clear D. The germline CDR1 and CDR2 sequences are SGHRS and YFSETQ. This CDR3 is built from 13 residues. Trimming cost V 2 bases and J 3 bases, with 7 bases left between them.

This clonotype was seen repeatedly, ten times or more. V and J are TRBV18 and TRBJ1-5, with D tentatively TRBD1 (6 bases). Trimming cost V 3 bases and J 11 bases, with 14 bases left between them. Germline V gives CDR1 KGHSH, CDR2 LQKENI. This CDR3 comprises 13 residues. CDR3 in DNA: TGTGCCAGCTCACCGACAGGTAGAGAGGCCCAGCATTTT. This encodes CASSPTGREAQHF. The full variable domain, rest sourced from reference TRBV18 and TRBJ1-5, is NAGVMQNPRHLVRRRGQEARLRCSPMKGHSHVYWYRQLPEEGLKFMVYLQKENIIDESGMPKERFSAEFPKEGPSILRIQQVVRGDSAAYFCASSPTGREAQHFGDGTRLSIL.

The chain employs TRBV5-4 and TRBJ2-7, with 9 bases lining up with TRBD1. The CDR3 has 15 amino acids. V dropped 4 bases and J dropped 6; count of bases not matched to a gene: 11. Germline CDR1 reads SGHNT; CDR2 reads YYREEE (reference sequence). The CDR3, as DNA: TGTGCCAGCAGCCAACTAAGACAGGGGGTAAGCGAGCAGTACTTC. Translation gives CASSQLRQGVSEQYF. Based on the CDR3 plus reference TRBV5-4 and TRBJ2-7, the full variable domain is ETGVTQSPTHLIKTRGQQVTLRCSSQSGHNTVSWYQQALGQGPQFIFQYYREEENGRGNFPPRFSGLQFPNYSSELNVNALELDDSALYLCASSQLRQGVSEQYFGPGTRLTVT.

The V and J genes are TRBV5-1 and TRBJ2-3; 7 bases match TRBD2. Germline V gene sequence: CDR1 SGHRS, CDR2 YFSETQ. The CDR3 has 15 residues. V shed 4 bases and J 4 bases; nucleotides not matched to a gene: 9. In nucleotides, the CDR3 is TGCGCCAGCAGCGTGGCGGTGGGAGGGTCAGATACGCAGTATTTT. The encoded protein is CASSVAVGGSDTQYF.

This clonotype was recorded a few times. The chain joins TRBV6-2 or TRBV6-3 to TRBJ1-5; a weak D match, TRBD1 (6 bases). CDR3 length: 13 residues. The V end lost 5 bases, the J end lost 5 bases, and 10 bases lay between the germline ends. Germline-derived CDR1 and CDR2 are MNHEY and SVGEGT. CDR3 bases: TGTGCCAGCAGTGTCACAGGGTATCAGCCCCAGCATTTT. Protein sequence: CASSVTGYQPQHF.

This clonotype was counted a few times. The CDR3 DNA sequence: TGTGCCAGCAGAACTTTCGGGACCTCGGGCGGGGAGCTGTTTTTT. Translated: CASRTFGTSGGELFF. The rearrangement joins TRBV12-3 or TRBV12-4 to TRBJ2-2; D may correspond to TRBD1 or TRBD2 (5 bases each). Deletions cut 6 bases from V and 7 bases from J, with 18 bases between. The CDR3 is 15 amino acids.

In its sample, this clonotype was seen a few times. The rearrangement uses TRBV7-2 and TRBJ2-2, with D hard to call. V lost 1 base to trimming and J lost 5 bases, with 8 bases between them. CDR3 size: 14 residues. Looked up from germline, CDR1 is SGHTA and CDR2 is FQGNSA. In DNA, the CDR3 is TGTGCCAGCAGCTTAGATCGAGGAACCGGGGAGCTGTTTTTT. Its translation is CASSLDRGTGELFF.

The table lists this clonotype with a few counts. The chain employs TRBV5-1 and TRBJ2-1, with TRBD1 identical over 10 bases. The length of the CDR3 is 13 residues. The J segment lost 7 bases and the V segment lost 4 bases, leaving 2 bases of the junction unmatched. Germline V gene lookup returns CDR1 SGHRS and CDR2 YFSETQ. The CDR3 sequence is CASSTGQGNEQFF. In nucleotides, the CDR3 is TGCGCCAGCAGCACGGGACAGGGGAATGAGCAGTTCTTC.

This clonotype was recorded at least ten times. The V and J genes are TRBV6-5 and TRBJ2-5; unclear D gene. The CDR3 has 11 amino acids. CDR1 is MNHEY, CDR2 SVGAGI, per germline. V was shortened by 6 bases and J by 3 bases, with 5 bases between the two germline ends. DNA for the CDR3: TGTGCCAGCAGCTCCGAAGAGACCCAGTACTTC. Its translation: CASSSEETQYF.

This CDR3 reads CASRATGYTGELFF. The CDR3, as DNA: TGTGCCAGCAGGGCGACAGGGTACACCGGGGAGCTGTTTTTT. This sequence joins TRBV7-8 and TRBJ2-2, with TRBD1 matching over 7 bases. Germline CDR1 and CDR2: SGHVS and FQNEAQ. Trimming took 6 bases from V and 3 from J; bases not matched to a gene: 4. The CDR3 has 14 residues.

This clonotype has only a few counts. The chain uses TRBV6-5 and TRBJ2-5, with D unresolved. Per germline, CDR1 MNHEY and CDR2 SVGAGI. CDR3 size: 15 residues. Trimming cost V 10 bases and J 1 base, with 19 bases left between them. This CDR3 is CATKEGWGSQETQYF. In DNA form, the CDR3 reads TGTGCCACGAAAGAAGGATGGGGATCCCAAGAGACCCAGTACTTC.

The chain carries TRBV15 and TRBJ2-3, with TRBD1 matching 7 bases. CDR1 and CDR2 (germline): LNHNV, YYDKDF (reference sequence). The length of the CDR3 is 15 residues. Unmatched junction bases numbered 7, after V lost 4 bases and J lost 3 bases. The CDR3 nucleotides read TGTGCCACCAGCACAACGACAGGGAGAACAGATACGCAGTATTTT. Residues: CATSTTTGRTDTQYF. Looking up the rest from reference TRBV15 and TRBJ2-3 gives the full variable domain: DAMVIQNPRYQVTQFGKPVTLSCSQTLNHNVMYWYQQKSSQAPKLLFHYYDKDFNNEADTPDNFQSRRPNTSFCFLDIRSPGLGDTAMYLCATSTTTGRTDTQYFGPGTRLTVL.

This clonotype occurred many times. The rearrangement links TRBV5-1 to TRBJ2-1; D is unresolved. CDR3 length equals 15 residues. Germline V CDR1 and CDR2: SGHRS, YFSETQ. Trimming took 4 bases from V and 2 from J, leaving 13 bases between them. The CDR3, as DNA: TGCGCCAGCAGCCCCGCGAGCCTCACCTACAATGAGCAGTTCTTC. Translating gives CASSPASLTYNEQFF.

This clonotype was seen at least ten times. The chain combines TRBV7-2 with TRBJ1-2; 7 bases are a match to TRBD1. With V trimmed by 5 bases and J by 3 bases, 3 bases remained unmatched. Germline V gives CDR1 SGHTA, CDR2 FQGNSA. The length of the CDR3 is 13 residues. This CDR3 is CASSAGTDYGYTF. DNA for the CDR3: TGTGCCAGCAGCGCCGGGACAGACTATGGCTACACCTTC.

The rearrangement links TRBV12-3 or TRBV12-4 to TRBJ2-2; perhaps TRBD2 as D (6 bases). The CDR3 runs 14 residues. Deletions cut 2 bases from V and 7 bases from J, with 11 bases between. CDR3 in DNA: TGTGCCAGCAGTTTATTGACGGGGGTCGGGGAGCTGTTTTTT. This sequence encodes CASSLLTGVGELFF.

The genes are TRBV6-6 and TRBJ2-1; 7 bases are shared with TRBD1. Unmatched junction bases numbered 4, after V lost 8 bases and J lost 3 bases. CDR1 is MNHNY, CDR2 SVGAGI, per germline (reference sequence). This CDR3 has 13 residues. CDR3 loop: CASDRANYNEQFF. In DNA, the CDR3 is TGTGCCAGCGACAGGGCTAACTACAATGAGCAGTTCTTC.

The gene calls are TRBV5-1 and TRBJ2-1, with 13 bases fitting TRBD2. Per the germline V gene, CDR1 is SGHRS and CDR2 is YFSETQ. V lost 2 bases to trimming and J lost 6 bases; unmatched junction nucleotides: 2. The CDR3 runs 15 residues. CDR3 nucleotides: TGCGCCAGCAGCTTTACTAGCGGGAGGGCCAATGAGCAGTTCTTC. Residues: CASSFTSGRANEQFF.

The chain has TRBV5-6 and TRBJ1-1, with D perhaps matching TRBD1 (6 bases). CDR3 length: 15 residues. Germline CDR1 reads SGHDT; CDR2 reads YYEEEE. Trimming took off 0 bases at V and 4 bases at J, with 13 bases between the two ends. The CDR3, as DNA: TGTGCCAGCAGCTTGGCCCAGGGGTGGAGCACTGAAGCTTTCTTT. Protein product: CASSLAQGWSTEAFF.

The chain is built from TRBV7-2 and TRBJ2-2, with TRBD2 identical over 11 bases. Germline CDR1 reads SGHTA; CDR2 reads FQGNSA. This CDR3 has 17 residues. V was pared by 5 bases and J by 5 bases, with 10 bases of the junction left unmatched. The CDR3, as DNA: TGTGCCAGCAGCCGGTATAGCGGGAGGGTAGGAACCGGGGAGCTGTTTTTT. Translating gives CASSRYSGRVGTGELFF.

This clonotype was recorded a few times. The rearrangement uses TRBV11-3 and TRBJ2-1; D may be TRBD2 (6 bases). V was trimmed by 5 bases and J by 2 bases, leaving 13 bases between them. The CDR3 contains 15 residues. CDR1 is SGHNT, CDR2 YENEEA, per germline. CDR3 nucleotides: TGTGCCAGCAGCGGCCGCTTAGCGGCCTACAATGAGCAGTTCTTC. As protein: CASSGRLAAYNEQFF. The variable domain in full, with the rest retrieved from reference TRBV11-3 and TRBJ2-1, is EAGVVQSPRYKIIEKKQPVAFWCNPISGHNTLYWYLQNLGQGPELLIRYENEEAVDDSQLPKDRFSAERLKGVDSTLKIQPAELGDSAVYLCASSGRLAAYNEQFFGPGTRLTVL.

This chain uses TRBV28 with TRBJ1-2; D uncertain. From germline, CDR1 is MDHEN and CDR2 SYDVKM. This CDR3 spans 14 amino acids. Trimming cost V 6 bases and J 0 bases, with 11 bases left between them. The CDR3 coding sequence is TGTGCCAGCAGCTCCCCGGACCCTAACTATGGCTACACCTTC. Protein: CASSSPDPNYGYTF.